This T cell receptor (beta chain) was identified during a study of blood T cells in healthy people across ages. As concerns this clonotype: What it binds is unknown.

General study results and limits: It was not possible, with unsorted PBMCs, to conclusively compare naive and antigen-experienced cells. With donor CMV status unknown, expanded clonotype changes were possibly confounded.

Germline V gives CDR1 WSHSY, CDR2 SAAADI. Between the trimmed V and J ends, which lost 3 bases and 7 bases, there was a span of 16 bases. The CDR3 has 14 residues. Around 10 milliliters of peripheral blood were drawn from each donor. It was with a sample-barcoded 5' primer and a J-beta primer mix that a second PCR of about 6 to 12 cycles was run. Every cDNA molecule carried a tag from a template-switch adaptor bearing 12 random nucleotides. MiXCR, run by TCRdb on the 5' RACE reads, gives a single entry per CDR3 protein. The sample shows around 820,000 distinct CDR3 sequences, about 25% of them seen only once. These data are also associated with another study on T cells of mothers and their children.

The sample taken for sequencing was blood. The V call is TRBV10-2, the J call TRBJ2-7; D uncertain. The TCR originated in a boy between 5 and 17 years old in good health. The CDR3 protein is CASSEPSLLREQYF. CDR3 coding DNA: TGCGCCAGCAGTGAACCCTCCCTCCTTCGAGAGCAGTACTTC.